Listed below are T cell receptor beta chains from one sample, sequenced in a study of vaccination and CD4 T cells after COVID-19. Their cognate antigens are unknown. TCRdb used MiXCR to reprocess the PCR reads, holding one entry per CDR3 protein. Among roughly 19,000 distinct CDR3 sequences listed, around 60% were seen once. The material sequenced was CD4+ T cells from blood, cultured in vitro. These receptors were collected from a human donor who had recovered from COVID-19. Each CDR3 is given with its conserved first and last residue. D genes are given only for firm matches. The listing skips clone size in some rows; elsewhere it reads once, few, many or a size class.

j_gene: TRBJ2-7
v_gene: TRBV20-1
d_gene: TRBD2
len: 17
abundance: -
CDR3nt: TGCAGTGCTAGACCCTTCGAAGGACTAGCGGGAGGCTACGAGCAGTACTTC
CDR3aa: CSARPFEGLAGGYEQYF

j_gene: TRBJ2-5
v_gene: TRBV30
d_gene: -
len: 11
abundance: few
CDR3nt: TGTGCCTGGACTAGAGGGGAGACCCAGTACTTC
CDR3aa: CAWTRGETQYF

j_gene: TRBJ2-1
v_gene: TRBV5-1
d_gene: TRBD2
len: 15
abundance: -
CDR3nt: TGCGCCAGCAGCTTCACGGGAGGGGCCGGGAGTGAGCAGTTCTTC
CDR3aa: CASSFTGGAGSEQFF

j_gene: TRBJ1-6
v_gene: TRBV7-2
d_gene: -
len: 13
abundance: few
CDR3nt: TGTGCCAGCAGCCTCAGTGGGTATTCACCCCTCCACTTT
CDR3aa: CASSLSGYSPLHF

j_gene: TRBJ1-5
v_gene: TRBV19
d_gene: -
len: 13
abundance: -
CDR3nt: TGTGCCAGTAGTATAGTTAAGAATCAGCCCCAGCATTTT
CDR3aa: CASSIVKNQPQHF

j_gene: TRBJ1-1
v_gene: TRBV6-4
d_gene: -
len: 15
abundance: -
CDR3nt: TGTGCCAGCAGTGACGAGGGGAACGGGAACACTGAAGCTTTCTTT
CDR3aa: CASSDEGNGNTEAFF

j_gene: TRBJ1-5
v_gene: TRBV14
d_gene: -
len: 14
abundance: -
CDR3nt: TGTGCCAGCAGGGCCGTCAGCGGGGGCCCGCCCCAGCATTTT
CDR3aa: CASRAVSGGPPQHF

j_gene: TRBJ2-5
v_gene: TRBV19
d_gene: -
len: 12
abundance: -
CDR3nt: TGTGCCAGTAGTCCAGGGGGGGAGACCCAGTACTTC
CDR3aa: CASSPGGETQYF

j_gene: TRBJ1-6
v_gene: TRBV6-1
d_gene: TRBD1
len: 15
abundance: few
CDR3nt: TGTGCCAGCAGTAGGGGGACAGGGGCAATTTCACCCCTCCACTTT
CDR3aa: CASSRGTGAISPLHF

j_gene: TRBJ2-6
v_gene: TRBV30
d_gene: -
len: 13
abundance: -
CDR3nt: TGTGCCTGGAGTAACCCTGGGGCCAACGTCCTGACTTTC
CDR3aa: CAWSNPGANVLTF

j_gene: TRBJ2-7
v_gene: TRBV5-1
d_gene: TRBD1
len: 14
abundance: once
CDR3nt: TGCGCCAGCACCAAGACAGGGGGCGGCTACGAGCAGTACTTC
CDR3aa: CASTKTGGGYEQYF

j_gene: TRBJ2-2
v_gene: TRBV21-1
d_gene: -
len: 15
abundance: -
CDR3nt: TGTGCCAGCAGCAAAGGACGCGGGAACACCGGGGAGCTGTTTTTT
CDR3aa: CASSKGRGNTGELFF

j_gene: TRBJ1-1
v_gene: TRBV7-6
d_gene: -
len: 16
abundance: -
CDR3nt: TGTGCCAGCAGCCGATTAGTGGGGGGGATGAACACTGAAGCTTTCTTT
CDR3aa: CASSRLVGGMNTEAFF

j_gene: TRBJ1-1
v_gene: TRBV11-3
d_gene: -
len: 17
abundance: -
CDR3nt: TGTGCCAGCAGCTTAGTCAAAAGGGTCCCCGGAAGCACTGAAGCTTTCTTT
CDR3aa: CASSLVKRVPGSTEAFF

j_gene: TRBJ2-3
v_gene: TRBV30
d_gene: -
len: 15
abundance: large
CDR3nt: TGTGCCTGGCGGGATCGACGGGGACCAACAGATACGCAGTATTTT
CDR3aa: CAWRDRRGPTDTQYF